A single sample is the source of the 23 T cell receptor beta chains below, sequenced in a study of blood T cells in healthy people across ages. It was with a sample-barcoded 5' primer and a J-beta primer mix that a second PCR of about 7 to 12 cycles was run. MiXCR, run by TCRdb on the 5' RACE reads, gives a single entry per CDR3 protein. Of roughly 800,000 distinct CDR3 sequences listed, roughly 50% are singletons. Sequenced: blood. The source of these receptors is a man younger than 45 in good health.

The rearrangement uses TRBV7-9 and TRBJ2-5; 13 bases line up with TRBD2. The closer fit of TRBJ2-7 to the DNA end suggests the J call may be wrong. Per germline, CDR1 SEHNR and CDR2 FQNEAQ (reference sequence). The CDR3 length is 16 residues. The CDR3 nucleotides read TGTGCCAGCAGCATCACTAGCGGGAGGGCCTCTTACGAGCAGTACTTC. Amino acids: CASSITSGRASYEQYF.

There are a few counts of this clonotype. This sequence may be a read error, since a much larger clone differs from it by one base. The chain recombines TRBV12-3 or TRBV12-4 with TRBJ2-3, with 9 bases aligning to TRBD1. The CDR3 loop spans 15 amino acids. Trimming cost V 6 bases and J 3 bases; bases outside gene matches: 7. CDR3 nucleotide sequence: TGTGCCAGCAGCCAAGCCGGGACAGGGACAGATACGCAGTATTTT. Amino acids: CASSQAGTGTDTQYF.

The chain couples TRBV27 to TRBJ2-7; D remains unclear. V was trimmed by 6 bases and J by 4 bases, leaving 13 bases between them. The CDR3 has 13 amino acids. The V gene's germline CDR1 is MNHEY and CDR2 SMNVEV (reference sequence). CDR3 DNA sequence: TGTGCCAGCAGACTGGCAGATGTTTACGAGCAGTACTTC. Translating gives CASRLADVYEQYF.

This clonotype showed up just a few times. The gene calls are TRBV20-1 and TRBJ2-1, with 7 bases that match TRBD1. The CDR3 covers 15 residues. In germline, CDR1 is DFQATT, CDR2 SNEGSKA (reference sequence). J lost 7 bases, V lost 2 bases, and 11 bases had no gene match. The CDR3 reads CSARRVDRAQNEQFF. CDR3 nucleotide sequence: TGCAGTGCTAGACGCGTAGACAGGGCTCAAAATGAGCAGTTCTTC.

The chain carries TRBV3-1 and TRBJ2-3; D ambiguous. Germline loops: CDR1 LGHDT, CDR2 YNNKEL (reference sequence). Trimming left V 4 bases short and J 6 bases short, with 14 bases between. The length of the CDR3 is 14 residues. For the CDR3, the DNA is TGTGCCAGCAGCCGCAACCCGGCTACGGATACGCAGTATTTT. It specifies CASSRNPATDTQYF.

The chain carries TRBV12-3 or TRBV12-4 and TRBJ2-3, with 9 positions matching TRBD1. The J segment lost 3 bases and the V segment lost 4 bases, leaving 8 bases of the junction unmatched. This CDR3 comprises 16 residues. The CDR3 nucleotides read TGTGCCAGCAGTTCCCCCTACAGGGGGCCTACAGATACGCAGTATTTT. This encodes CASSSPYRGPTDTQYF.

The chain carries TRBV5-4 and TRBJ1-2; perhaps TRBD1 as D (5 bases). There are 13 residues in the CDR3. Trimming stripped 4 bases from V and 5 bases from J, with 12 bases between. Germline assignment: CDR1 SGHNT and CDR2 YYREEE (reference sequence). CDR3 sequence reads: CASSVAGTYGYTF. The CDR3 DNA reads as TGTGCCAGCAGCGTAGCCGGGACTTATGGCTACACCTTC.

The V and J genes are TRBV27 and TRBJ2-7, with 9 bases aligning to TRBD2. V lost 0 bases, J lost 4 bases, and 4 bases stayed unmatched. Germline CDR1 is MNHEY and CDR2 is SMNVEV (reference sequence). The CDR3 is 15 residues long. The CDR3 DNA follows: TGTGCCAGCAGTTTATCCGGTAGCGGGAGATACGAGCAGTACTTC. Translation: CASSLSGSGRYEQYF.

This clonotype was counted once. V gene TRBV7-8 combines with J gene TRBJ2-2, with 9 bases fitting TRBD2. CDR3 size: 16 residues. After removal of 4 bases from V and 6 bases from J, the junction contained 9 bases not matched to a gene. Germline V lookup: CDR1 SGHVS, CDR2 FQNEAQ. As DNA, the CDR3 is TGTGCCAGCAGCTGGGATGCGGGAGGGTTTGCCGGGGAGCTGTTTTTT. Translating gives CASSWDAGGFAGELFF.

The V and J genes are TRBV7-2 and TRBJ2-1; tentatively, D is TRBD2 (5 bases). Germline V CDR1 and CDR2: SGHTA, FQGNSA. The CDR3 runs 15 residues. The germline V and J ends were trimmed by 5 bases and 7 bases, with 18 bases remaining between them. The CDR3 nucleotides read TGTGCCAGCAGCCTCCTGATGGGAGCGGTTAATGAGCAGTTCTTC. Residues: CASSLLMGAVNEQFF. Based on the CDR3 plus reference TRBV7-2 and TRBJ2-1, the full variable domain is GAGVSQSPSNKVTEKGKDVELRCDPISGHTALYWYRQSLGQGLEFLIYFQGNSAPDKSGLPSDRFSAERTGGSVSTLTIQRTQQEDSAVYLCASSLLMGAVNEQFFGPGTRLTVL.

The rearrangement links TRBV19 to TRBJ1-5; 7 bases align to TRBD1. V shed 7 bases and J 6 bases; nucleotides not matched to a gene: 9. This CDR3 comprises 14 residues. Germline values: CDR1 LNHDA, CDR2 SQIVND (reference sequence). The CDR3 protein is CASISRQGGQPQHF. The CDR3 DNA reads as TGTGCCAGTATATCGAGACAGGGTGGTCAGCCCCAGCATTTT.

This clonotype was recorded many times. J is TRBJ1-1 and V is TRBV4-1; no clear D. The CDR3 has 13 residues. Germline V gene sequence: CDR1 MGHRA, CDR2 YSYEKL. Trimming pared 0 bases from V and 6 bases from J, leaving 8 bases between. In DNA, the CDR3 is TGCGCCAGCAGCCAAGAGGGGTCCGCTGAAGCTTTCTTT. This codes for CASSQEGSAEAFF.

The chain combines TRBV20-1 with TRBJ2-4; weak D call: TRBD2 (7 bases). The CDR3 sequence is 13 residues long. In germline, CDR1 is DFQATT, CDR2 SNEGSKA (reference sequence). The V gene lost 1 base and the J gene lost 13 bases, with 17 bases spanning the gap. CDR3 bases: TGCAGTGCTAGAGTACCGGGGGGCCAGGAGCAGTACTTC. It specifies CSARVPGGQEQYF.

This clonotype was seen more than once but under ten times. V is TRBV5-1 and J is TRBJ2-1, with TRBD1 matching over 7 bases. CDR3 length equals 16 residues. The J segment lost 6 bases and the V segment lost 0 bases, leaving 9 bases of the junction unmatched. Germline V lookup: CDR1 SGHRS, CDR2 YFSETQ. This CDR3 is CASSLGTGGRTNEQFF. CDR3 DNA: TGCGCCAGCAGCTTGGGGACAGGAGGAAGAACCAATGAGCAGTTCTTC.

This clonotype showed up just a few times. This chain links TRBV2 with TRBJ2-3, with unresolved D. Germline V gene lookup returns CDR1 SNHLY and CDR2 FYNNEI. There are 11 residues in the CDR3. V shed 7 bases and J shed 3 bases, with 5 bases lying between them. The CDR3 spells CASTLTDTQYF. The CDR3 DNA is TGTGCCAGCACCCTGACAGATACGCAGTATTTT.

The chain has TRBV2 and TRBJ2-3; D not certain. The CDR3 is made up of 13 amino acids. Germline V gene data show CDR1 as SNHLY and CDR2 as FYNNEI. With 6 bases removed from V and 7 bases from J, the gap between germline ends came to 14 bases. The CDR3 DNA reads TGTGCCAGCAGGACGTACCTGGGGAATACGCAGTATTTT. Translation: CASRTYLGNTQYF.

J is TRBJ1-1 and V is TRBV2; a possible D gene is TRBD1 (6 bases). The CDR3 is 15 residues long. V was trimmed by 7 bases and J by 2 bases, leaving 17 bases between them. CDR1 is SNHLY and CDR2 is FYNNEI in the germline V gene. As DNA, the CDR3 is TGTGCCAGCATCTCCGGGACATACCCCAACACTGAAGCTTTCTTT. Protein sequence: CASISGTYPNTEAFF. Full variable domain (outside the CDR3, taken from reference TRBV2 and TRBJ1-1): EPEVTQTPSHQVTQMGQEVILRCVPISNHLYFYWYRQILGQKVEFLVSFYNNEISEKSEIFDDQFSVERPDGSNFTLKIRSTKLEDSAMYFCASISGTYPNTEAFFGQGTRLTVV.

The chain couples TRBV4-3 to TRBJ2-7; D not resolved. This CDR3 has 14 amino acids. The V gene lost 0 bases and the J gene lost 4 bases, with 10 bases spanning the gap. Germline V gene data show CDR1 as LGHNA and CDR2 as YSLEER. Here the CDR3 reads CASSQDNNYYEQYF. The DNA of the CDR3 is TGCGCCAGCAGCCAAGATAACAACTATTACGAGCAGTACTTC.

This clonotype was detected only a few times. The chain joins TRBV6-6 to TRBJ2-6, with unresolved D. Trimming shortened V by 0 bases and J by 7 bases, and 4 bases separated the two germline ends. This CDR3 contains 13 residues. CDR1 and CDR2 (germline): MNHNY, SVGAGI (reference sequence). CDR3: CASSYSVANVLTF. The CDR3 region has the DNA TGTGCCAGCAGTTACTCCGTAGCCAACGTCCTGACTTTC.

The rearrangement uses TRBV6-1 and TRBJ2-5, with 8 bases aligning to TRBD2. Germline CDR1 MNHNS, CDR2 SASEGT. The CDR3 runs to 14 residues. V gave up 9 bases and J gave up 11 bases; unmatched junction bases: 17. CDR3 sequence reads: CASGPRAGGNEQYF. DNA of the CDR3: TGTGCCAGTGGCCCAAGGGCGGGGGGAAATGAGCAGTACTTC.

V and J are TRBV12-3 or TRBV12-4 and TRBJ2-3; possibly TRBD2 for D (6 bases). V lost 7 bases, J lost 2 bases, and 10 bases lay in between. The CDR3 is 13 residues long. The CDR3 sequence: CASTGTDTDTQYF. CDR3 nucleotide sequence: TGTGCCAGCACCGGGACTGACACAGATACGCAGTATTTT.

The V and J genes are TRBV14 and TRBJ1-2; D is undetermined. The CDR3 has 19 amino acids. Germline V CDR1 and CDR2: SGHDN, FVKESK. V dropped 4 bases and J dropped 0 bases, with 24 bases sitting between them. CDR3 loop: CASSPVGSAEWQTNYGYTF. DNA for the CDR3: TGTGCCAGCAGCCCTGTGGGGTCGGCAGAATGGCAGACTAACTATGGCTACACCTTC.

The chain combines TRBV19 with TRBJ1-2; TRBD1 matches 7 bases. Trimming cost V 4 bases and J 3 bases; bases outside gene matches: 5. The CDR3 covers 14 residues. Germline CDR1 is LNHDA and CDR2 is SQIVND (reference sequence). This CDR3 is CASSTGTADYGYTF. DNA for the CDR3: TGTGCCAGTAGTACCGGGACAGCGGACTATGGCTACACCTTC. The variable domain in full, completed from reference TRBV19 and TRBJ1-2, reads DGGITQSPKYLFRKEGQNVTLSCEQNLNHDAMYWYRQDPGQGLRLIYYSQIVNDFQKGDIAEGYSVSREKKESFPLTVTSAQKNPTAFYLCASSTGTADYGYTFGSGTRLTVV.